This T cell receptor (beta chain) was documented in a study of T cells after posttransplantation cyclophosphamide. The study, taken as a whole, reports: TRB clonality was highly associated with recipient CMV seropositivity and reactivation. TRB overlap between skin or GI tissue T cells and blood was limited.

A marrow graft followed busulfan-fludarabine conditioning, with cyclophosphamide on days +3 and +4. Germline lookup yields CDR1 MNHEY and CDR2 SMNVEV (reference sequence). The germline V and J ends were trimmed by 7 bases and 4 bases, with 6 bases remaining between them. This CDR3 has 11 residues. As regards this clone: What it recognizes is unknown.

Repertoires were generated with immunoSEQ multiplex PCR, while TCRdb's copy carries only in-frame clones and drops some. The sample carries about 10,000 clones, 80% to 85% recorded once. This chain connects TRBV27 to TRBJ2-3; D uncertain. The receptor was derived from a female patient aged 40-49 years who received an allogeneic stem cell transplant from a related donor, was CMV-positive, and had no GVHD. Some T cells may be the graft donor's. Sequenced here: PBMCs, sampled around 2,000 days after a stem cell transplant with posttransplant cyclophosphamide. The CDR3 spells CASTRADTQYF. In DNA, the CDR3 is TGTGCCAGCACACGGGCAGATACGCAGTATTTT.